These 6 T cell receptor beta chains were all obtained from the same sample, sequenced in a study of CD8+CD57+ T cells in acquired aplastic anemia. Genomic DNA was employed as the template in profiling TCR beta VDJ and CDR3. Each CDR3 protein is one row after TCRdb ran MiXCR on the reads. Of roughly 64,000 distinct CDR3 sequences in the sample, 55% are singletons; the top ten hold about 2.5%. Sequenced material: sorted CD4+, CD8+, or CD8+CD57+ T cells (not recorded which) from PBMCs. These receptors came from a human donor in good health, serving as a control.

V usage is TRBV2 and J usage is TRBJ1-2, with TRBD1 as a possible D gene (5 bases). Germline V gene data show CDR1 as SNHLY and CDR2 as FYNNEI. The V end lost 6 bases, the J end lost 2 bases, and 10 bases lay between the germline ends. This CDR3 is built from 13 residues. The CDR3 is CASSKTENYGYTF. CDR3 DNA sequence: TGTGCCAGCAGCAAGACAGAGAACTATGGCTACACCTTC.

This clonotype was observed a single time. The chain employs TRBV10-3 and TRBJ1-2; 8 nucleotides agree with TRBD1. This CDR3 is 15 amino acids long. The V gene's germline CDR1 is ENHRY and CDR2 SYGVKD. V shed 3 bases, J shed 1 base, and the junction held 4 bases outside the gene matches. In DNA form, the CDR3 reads TGTGCCATCAGTGAACCGGGACAGGATAACTATGGCTACACCTTC. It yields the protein CAISEPGQDNYGYTF.

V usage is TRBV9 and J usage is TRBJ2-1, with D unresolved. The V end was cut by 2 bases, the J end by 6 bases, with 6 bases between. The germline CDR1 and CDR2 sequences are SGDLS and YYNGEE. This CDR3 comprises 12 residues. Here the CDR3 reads CASSVTINEQFF. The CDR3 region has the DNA TGTGCCAGCAGCGTCACCATCAATGAGCAGTTCTTC.

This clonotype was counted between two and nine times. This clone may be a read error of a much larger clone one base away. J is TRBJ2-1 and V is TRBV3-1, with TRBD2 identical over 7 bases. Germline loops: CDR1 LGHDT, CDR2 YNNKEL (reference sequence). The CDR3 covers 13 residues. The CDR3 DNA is TGTGCCAGCAGCCGTGGACTAGGCAATGAGCAGCTCTTC. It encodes CASSRGLGNEQLF.

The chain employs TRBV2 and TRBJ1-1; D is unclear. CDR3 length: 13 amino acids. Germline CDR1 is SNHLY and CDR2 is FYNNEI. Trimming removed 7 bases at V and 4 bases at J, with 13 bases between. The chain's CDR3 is CASTKKAFTEAFF. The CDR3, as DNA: TGTGCCAGCACCAAAAAGGCGTTCACTGAAGCTTTCTTT.

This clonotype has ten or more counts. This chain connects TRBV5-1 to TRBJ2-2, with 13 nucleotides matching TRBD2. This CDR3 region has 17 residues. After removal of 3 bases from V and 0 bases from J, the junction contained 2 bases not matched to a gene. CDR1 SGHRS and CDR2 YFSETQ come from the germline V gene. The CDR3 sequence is CASSWTSGSPNTGELFF. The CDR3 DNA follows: TGCGCCAGCAGCTGGACTAGCGGGAGCCCGAACACCGGGGAGCTGTTTTTT.